This entry features one TCR beta chain sequence. No antigen is known for it. Per sample, extraction of total RNA gave at least 6 micrograms in every case. This sample was included in a study of blood T cells in healthy people across ages. Study findings and constraints: As naive T cell percentage varied, TCR beta diversity correlated strongly with it. Age brought a roughly linear fall in TCR beta diversity measured per million T cells.

From germline, CDR1 is SGHKS and CDR2 YYEKEE (reference sequence). The V and J ends lost 6 bases and 3 bases respectively, with 26 bases between them. CDR3 size: 18 residues. Then a second PCR, running about 6 to 12 cycles, was carried out with a sample-barcoded 5' primer and a J-beta primer mix. Using its own MiXCR run on the 5' RACE reads, TCRdb lists one record per CDR3 protein. Of approximately 900,000 distinct CDR3 sequences listed, around 49% are singletons. This chain links TRBV5-5 with TRBJ2-3, with no clear D. This TCR was sampled from a man aged 30 to 39 in good health. Sequencing used blood. CDR3 region: CASIRRATSPATTDTQYF. The CDR3 region has the DNA TGTGCCAGCATCCGCCGTGCGACAAGTCCTGCAACTACAGATACGCAGTATTTT.